This entry describes one T cell receptor beta chain. This specimen comes from a study of shared clonotypes between healthy human individuals. The data were produced by immunoSEQ multiplex PCR, yet TCRdb's version contains in-frame clones alone and is incomplete. The sample lists under 1,100,000 clones; 78% were seen once. Trimming took off 10 bases at V and 3 bases at J, with 16 bases between the two ends. This CDR3 contains 13 residues. The germline CDR1 and CDR2 sequences are ENHRY and SYGVKD. Among the donors, all were Caucasian adults who lived in Nashville, Tennessee. The sequence derives from a man between 18 and 35 years old in good health. Some clones in this sample may be carry-over from other donors' samples. The sequenced sample was memory CD4+ T cells from PBMCs. Described subset: CD45RA-negative fraction. The V call is TRBV10-3, the J call TRBJ2-7; a weak D match, TRBD2 (6 bases). The DNA for the CDR3 is TGTGCCACCGTCGGGAGTGTCGTCTACGAGCAGTACTTC. Translation gives CATVGSVVYEQYF.